This TCR beta chain was captured in a study of CD8 T cells in Susac syndrome. An amount of RNA that ranged from roughly 0.45 to 1 ug was reverse transcribed with random hexamers. Amplification of TCR beta CDR3 used immunoSEQ multiplex PCR across 54 Vbeta and 13 Jbeta. TCRdb re-analysed the immunoSEQ multiplex PCR reads in MiXCR, keeping a single row per CDR3 protein. The sample holds approximately 230,000 distinct CDR3 sequences, about 94% seen once. The V and J ends lost 5 bases and 5 bases, in that order; junction bases with no gene match: 19. Germline V gene sequence: CDR1 SNHLY, CDR2 FYNNEI. This CDR3 is built from 18 residues.

The chain uses TRBV2 and TRBJ1-1; 8 bases map to TRBD1. The sequence came from a human donor with multiple sclerosis. The sample taken for sequencing was CD4+ T cells from PBMCs. The CDR3 DNA follows: TGTGCCAGCAGTAAACGAACCCGTTCCGACAGGGGAGGAACTGAAGCTTTCTTT. Translating it yields CASSKRTRSDRGGTEAFF.